This entry describes one T cell receptor (beta chain). No antigen is known for it. Any history of autoimmune disease or systemic immunosuppression disqualified patients. From germline, CDR1 is ENHRY and CDR2 SYGVKD. V was shortened by 1 base and J by 2 bases, with 11 bases between the two germline ends. The CDR3 consists of 15 residues. These data originate in a study of OX40 agonist ivuxolimab in advanced cancers. Study background: Every patient in dose escalation had hepatocellular carcinoma, melanoma, renal cell or head and neck cancer. Therapy given before enrollment (anti-PD-1, anti-PD-L1 or anti-CTLA-4) was allowed, and 40% had some.

Points from the study as a whole: Averaged across samples, CD8+ T cells carried more expanded clones than CD4+ did.

Assay: immunoSEQ multiplex PCR; the TCRdb copy retains only in-frame clones and omits some. The sample holds 35,000 to 45,000 clones, under 95% seen once. The receptor's source is an adult with an advanced solid tumor such as melanoma, head and neck, liver or kidney cancer. The chain couples TRBV10-3 to TRBJ2-5; D is unresolved. Specimen: CD4+ or CD8+ T cells sorted from blood, collected in a trial of the OX40 agonist ivuxolimab. The CDR3 sequence: CAISEFPQTQETQYF. The CDR3 DNA sequence: TGTGCCATCAGTGAGTTCCCTCAGACTCAAGAGACCCAGTACTTC.